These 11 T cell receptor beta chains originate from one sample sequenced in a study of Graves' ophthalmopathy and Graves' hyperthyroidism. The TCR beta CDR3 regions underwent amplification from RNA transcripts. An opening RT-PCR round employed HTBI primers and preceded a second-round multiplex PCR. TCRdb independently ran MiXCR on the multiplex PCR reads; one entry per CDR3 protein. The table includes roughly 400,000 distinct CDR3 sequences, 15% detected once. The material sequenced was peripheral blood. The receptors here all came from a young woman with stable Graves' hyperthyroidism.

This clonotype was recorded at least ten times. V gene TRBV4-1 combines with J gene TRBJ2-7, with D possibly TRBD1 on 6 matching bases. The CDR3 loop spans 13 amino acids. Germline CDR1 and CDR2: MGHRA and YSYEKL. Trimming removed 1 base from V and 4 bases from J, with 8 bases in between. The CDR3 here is CASSQVQGYEQYF. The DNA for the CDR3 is TGCGCCAGCAGCCAAGTACAGGGATACGAGCAGTACTTC.

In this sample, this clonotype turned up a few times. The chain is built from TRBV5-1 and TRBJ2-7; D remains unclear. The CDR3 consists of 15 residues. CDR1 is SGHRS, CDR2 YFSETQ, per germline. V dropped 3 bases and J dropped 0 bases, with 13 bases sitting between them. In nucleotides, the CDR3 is TGCGCCAGCAGCTACGACACCTCTACCTCCTACGAGCAGTACTTC. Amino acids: CASSYDTSTSYEQYF.

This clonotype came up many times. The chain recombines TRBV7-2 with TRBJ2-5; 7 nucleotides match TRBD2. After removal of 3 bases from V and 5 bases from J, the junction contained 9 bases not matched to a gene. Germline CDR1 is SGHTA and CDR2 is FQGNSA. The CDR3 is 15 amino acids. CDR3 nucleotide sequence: TGTGCCAGCAGCTTCTGGGGCGGGGGAGAGGAGACCCAGTACTTC. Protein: CASSFWGGGEETQYF.

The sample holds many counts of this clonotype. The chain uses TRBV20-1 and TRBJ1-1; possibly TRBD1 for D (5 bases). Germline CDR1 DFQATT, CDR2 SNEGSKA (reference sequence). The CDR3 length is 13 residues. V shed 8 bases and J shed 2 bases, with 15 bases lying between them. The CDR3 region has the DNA TGCAGTTTGCGAAGAACAGGAAACACTGAAGCTTTCTTT. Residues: CSLRRTGNTEAFF.

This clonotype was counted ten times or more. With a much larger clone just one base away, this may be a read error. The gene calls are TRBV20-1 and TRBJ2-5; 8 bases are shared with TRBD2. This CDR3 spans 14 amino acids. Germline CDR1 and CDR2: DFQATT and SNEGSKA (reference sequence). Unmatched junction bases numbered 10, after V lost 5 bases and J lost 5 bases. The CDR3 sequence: CSAGISGVGETQYF. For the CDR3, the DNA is TGCAGTGCTGGTATTAGCGGGGTGGGTGAGACCCAGTACTTC.

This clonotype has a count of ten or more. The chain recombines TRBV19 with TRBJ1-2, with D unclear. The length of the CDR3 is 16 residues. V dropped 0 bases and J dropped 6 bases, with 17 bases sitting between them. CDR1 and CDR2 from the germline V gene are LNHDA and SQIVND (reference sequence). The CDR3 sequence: CASSIERTFNGDGYTF. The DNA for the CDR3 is TGTGCCAGTAGTATAGAGCGGACCTTTAACGGGGATGGCTACACCTTC.

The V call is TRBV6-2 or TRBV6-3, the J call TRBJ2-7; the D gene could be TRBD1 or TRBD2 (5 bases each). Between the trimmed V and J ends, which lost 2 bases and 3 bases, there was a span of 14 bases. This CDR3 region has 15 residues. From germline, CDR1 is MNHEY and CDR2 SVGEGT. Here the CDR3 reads CASSYRGVGIYEQYF. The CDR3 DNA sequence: TGTGCCAGCAGTTACAGGGGAGTCGGTATCTACGAGCAGTACTTC.

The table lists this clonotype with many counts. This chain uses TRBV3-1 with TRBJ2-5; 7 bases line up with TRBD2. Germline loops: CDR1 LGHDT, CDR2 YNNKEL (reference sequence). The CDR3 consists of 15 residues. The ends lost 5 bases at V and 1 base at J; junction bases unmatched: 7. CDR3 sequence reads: CASSTTTGGQETQYF. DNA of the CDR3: TGTGCCAGCAGCACCACAACGGGGGGCCAAGAGACCCAGTACTTC.

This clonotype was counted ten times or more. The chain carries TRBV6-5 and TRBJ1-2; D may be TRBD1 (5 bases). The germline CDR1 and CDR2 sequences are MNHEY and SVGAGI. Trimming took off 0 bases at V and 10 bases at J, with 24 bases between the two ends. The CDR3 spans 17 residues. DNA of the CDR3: TGTGCCAGCAGTTACTCGCTAGGATCCGGGACGGCAGATGACTACACCTTC. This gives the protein CASSYSLGSGTADDYTF.

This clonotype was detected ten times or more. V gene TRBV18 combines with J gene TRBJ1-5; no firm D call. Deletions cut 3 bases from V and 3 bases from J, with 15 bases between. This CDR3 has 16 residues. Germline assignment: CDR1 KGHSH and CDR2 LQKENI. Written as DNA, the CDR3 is TGTGCCAGCTCACCCTTGGCCCAGGAGTCCAATCAGCCCCAGCATTTT. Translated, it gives CASSPLAQESNQPQHF.

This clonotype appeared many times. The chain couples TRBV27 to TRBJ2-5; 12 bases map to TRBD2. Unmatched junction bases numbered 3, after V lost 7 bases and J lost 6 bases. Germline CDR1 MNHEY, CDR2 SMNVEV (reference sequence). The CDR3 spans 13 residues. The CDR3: CASTSGGAQTQYF. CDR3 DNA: TGTGCCAGCACTAGCGGGGGGGCCCAGACCCAGTACTTC.